This TCR beta chain was retrieved from a study of graft-versus-host responses after intestinal transplantation. Study-level information: Anti-thymocyte globulin induction preceded about 3 years of tacrolimus and steroid maintenance in all recipients.

Assay used: immunoSEQ multiplex PCR; TCRdb lists only in-frame clones, some missing. In the table there are 85,000 to 100,000 clones, about 84% of which are singletons. CDR3 length equals 16 residues. Trimming removed 0 bases from V and 6 bases from J; junction bases left unmatched: 6. CDR1 is MRHNA, CDR2 SNTAGT, per germline. Study-level results: Allograft graft-versus-host to host-versus-graft clonal ratios ran high in patients with graft-donor T cell macrochimerism.

For this clone: Antigen: not known.

Source: PBMCs, taken 255 days after intestinal transplant. This chain connects TRBV6-4 to TRBJ2-1; 9 bases fit TRBD2. This TCR was recovered from a human patient who received an intestinal transplant, so some T cells may come from the graft donor. CDR3 DNA: TGTGCCAGCAGTGACTCTGGCGGGGGGGCCGTCAATGAGCAGTTCTTC. This codes for CASSDSGGGAVNEQFF.